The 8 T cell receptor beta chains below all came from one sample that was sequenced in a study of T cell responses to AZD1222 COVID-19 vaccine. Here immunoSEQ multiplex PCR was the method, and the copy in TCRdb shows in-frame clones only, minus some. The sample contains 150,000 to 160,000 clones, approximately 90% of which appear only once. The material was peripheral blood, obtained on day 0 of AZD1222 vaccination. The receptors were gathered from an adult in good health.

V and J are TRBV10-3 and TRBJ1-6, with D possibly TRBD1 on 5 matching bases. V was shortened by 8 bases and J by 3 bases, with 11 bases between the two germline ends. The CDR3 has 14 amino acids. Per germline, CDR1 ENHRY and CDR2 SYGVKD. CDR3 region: CAIGLGGYNSPLHF. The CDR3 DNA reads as TGTGCCATCGGCCTGGGGGGCTATAATTCACCCCTCCACTTT.

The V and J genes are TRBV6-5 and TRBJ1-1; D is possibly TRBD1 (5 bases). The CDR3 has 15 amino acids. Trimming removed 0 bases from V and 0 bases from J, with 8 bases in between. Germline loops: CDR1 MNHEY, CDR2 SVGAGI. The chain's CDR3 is CASSYSSRVNTEAFF. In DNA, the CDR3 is TGTGCCAGCAGTTACTCATCCAGGGTGAACACTGAAGCTTTCTTT.

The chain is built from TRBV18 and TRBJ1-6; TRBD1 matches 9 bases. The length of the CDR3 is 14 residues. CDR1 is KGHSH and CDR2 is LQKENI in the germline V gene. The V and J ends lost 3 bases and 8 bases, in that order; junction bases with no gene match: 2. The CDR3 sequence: CASSPGQGDSPLHF. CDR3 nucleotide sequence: TGTGCCAGCTCACCGGGACAGGGTGATTCACCCCTCCACTTT.

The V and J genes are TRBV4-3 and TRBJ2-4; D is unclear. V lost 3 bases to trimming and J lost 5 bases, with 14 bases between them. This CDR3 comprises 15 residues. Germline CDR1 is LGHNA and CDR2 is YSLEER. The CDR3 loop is CASSQARWAENIQYF. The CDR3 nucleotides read TGCGCCAGCAGCCAGGCCCGCTGGGCGGAAAACATTCAGTACTTC.

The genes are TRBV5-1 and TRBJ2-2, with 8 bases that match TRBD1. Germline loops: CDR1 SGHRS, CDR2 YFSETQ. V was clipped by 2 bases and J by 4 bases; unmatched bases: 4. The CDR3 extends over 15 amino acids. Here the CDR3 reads CASSFLTGATGELFF. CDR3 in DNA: TGCGCCAGCAGCTTTTTGACAGGGGCCACCGGGGAGCTGTTTTTT. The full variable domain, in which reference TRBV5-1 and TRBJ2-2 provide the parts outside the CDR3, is KAGVTQTPRYLIKTRGQQVTLSCSPISGHRSVSWYQQTPGQGLQFLFEYFSETQRNKGNFPGRFSGRQFSNSRSEMNVSTLELGDSALYLCASSFLTGATGELFFGEGSRLTVL.

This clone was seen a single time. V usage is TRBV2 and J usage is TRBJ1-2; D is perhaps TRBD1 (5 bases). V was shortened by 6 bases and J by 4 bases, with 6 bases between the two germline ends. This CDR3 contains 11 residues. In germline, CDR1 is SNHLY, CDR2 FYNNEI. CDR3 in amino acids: CASRDSYGYTF. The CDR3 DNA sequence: TGTGCCAGCAGAGACAGCTATGGCTACACCTTC.

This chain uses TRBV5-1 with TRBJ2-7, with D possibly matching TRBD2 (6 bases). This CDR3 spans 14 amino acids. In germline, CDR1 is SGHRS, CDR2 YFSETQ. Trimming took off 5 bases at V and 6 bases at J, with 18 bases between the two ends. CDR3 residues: CASSPGGAGGEQYF. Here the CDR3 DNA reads TGCGCCAGCAGTCCCGGCGGGGCGGGTGGCGAGCAGTACTTC. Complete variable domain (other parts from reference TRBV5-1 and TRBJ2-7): KAGVTQTPRYLIKTRGQQVTLSCSPISGHRSVSWYQQTPGQGLQFLFEYFSETQRNKGNFPGRFSGRQFSNSRSEMNVSTLELGDSALYLCASSPGGAGGEQYFGPGTRLTVT.

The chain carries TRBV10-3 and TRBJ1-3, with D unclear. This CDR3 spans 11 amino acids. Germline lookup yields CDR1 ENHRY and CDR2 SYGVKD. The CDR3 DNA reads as TGTGCGCAAAGAGCGGAGGACACCATATATTTT. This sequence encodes CAQRAEDTIYF.